The clone carrying this T cell receptor beta chain came up many times. Antigen unknown. The time point was: patch test 2, 6 weeks after DPC sensitization. Treatment noted: therapeutic diphenylcyclopropenone sensitization with weekly scalp DPC. Participating donors were patients with alopecia, aged 18 to 70 years, considered appropriate candidates for DPC. These data originate in a study of human T cells and chemical hapten exposure. About the research overall: Each patch test put 0.01% DPC on the upper back, and results were read at 6 days. Study-level results: There was no change with DPC sensitization in TCRs above 1 in 1000 frequency. The formation of large CDR3 similarity clusters by expanded TCRs significantly exceeded that of controls.

TCRdb called the RACE reads again in MiXCR, with one record for every CDR3 protein. Here the sample spans 70,000 to 95,000 distinct CDR3 sequences, more than 6.5% being singletons. This CDR3 is 14 amino acids long. V gave up 1 base and J gave up 11 bases, with 15 bases separating them. Germline V gene data show CDR1 as SGHTA and CDR2 as FQGNSA. The receptor comes from a woman aged 30 to 39 with alopecia areata. Some clones in this sample may be carry-over from other donors' samples. The chain is built from TRBV7-2 and TRBJ1-5; no definite D call. The input for sequencing was whole blood, taken in connection with sensitization to the hapten diphenylcyclopropenone (DPC). The CDR3 is CASSLGGGSRAQHF. In nucleotides, the CDR3 is TGTGCCAGCAGCTTAGGTGGAGGTTCTCGGGCCCAGCATTTT.